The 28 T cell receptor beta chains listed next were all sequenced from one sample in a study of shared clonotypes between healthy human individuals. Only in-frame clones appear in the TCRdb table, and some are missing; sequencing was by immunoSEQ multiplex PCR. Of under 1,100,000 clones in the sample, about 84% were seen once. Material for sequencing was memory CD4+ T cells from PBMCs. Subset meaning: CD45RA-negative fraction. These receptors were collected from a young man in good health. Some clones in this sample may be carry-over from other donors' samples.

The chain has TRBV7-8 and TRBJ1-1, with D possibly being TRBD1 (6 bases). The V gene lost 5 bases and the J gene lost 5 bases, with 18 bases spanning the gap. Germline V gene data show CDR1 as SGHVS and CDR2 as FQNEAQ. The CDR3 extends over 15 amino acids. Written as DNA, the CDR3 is TGTGCCAGCAGCCTATCCAGGGGCCGGGGGACTGAAGCTTTCTTT. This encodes CASSLSRGRGTEAFF.

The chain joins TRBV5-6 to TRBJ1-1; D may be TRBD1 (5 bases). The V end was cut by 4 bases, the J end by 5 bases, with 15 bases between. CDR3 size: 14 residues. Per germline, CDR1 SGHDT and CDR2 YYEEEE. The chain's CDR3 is CASSGDLGDTEAFF. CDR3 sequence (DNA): TGTGCCAGCAGCGGGGACTTAGGGGATACTGAAGCTTTCTTT.

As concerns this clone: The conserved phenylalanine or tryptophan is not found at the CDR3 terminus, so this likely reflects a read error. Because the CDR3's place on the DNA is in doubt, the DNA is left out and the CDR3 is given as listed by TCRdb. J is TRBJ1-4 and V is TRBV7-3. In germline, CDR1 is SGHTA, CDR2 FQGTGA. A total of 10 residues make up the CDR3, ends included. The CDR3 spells CASSPGRGSS.

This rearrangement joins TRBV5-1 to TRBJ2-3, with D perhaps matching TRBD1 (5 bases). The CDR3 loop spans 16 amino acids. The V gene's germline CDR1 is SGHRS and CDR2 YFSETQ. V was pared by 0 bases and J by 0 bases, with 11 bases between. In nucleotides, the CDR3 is TGCGCCAGCAGCTTGGCCATGGACATTAGCACAGATACGCAGTATTTT. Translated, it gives CASSLAMDISTDTQYF.

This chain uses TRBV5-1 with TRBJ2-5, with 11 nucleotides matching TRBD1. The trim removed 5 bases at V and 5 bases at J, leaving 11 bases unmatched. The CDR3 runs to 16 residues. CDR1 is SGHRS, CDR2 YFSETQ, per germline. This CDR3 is CASSQAGQGVLETQYF. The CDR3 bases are TGCGCCAGCAGTCAGGCGGGACAGGGGGTACTTGAGACCCAGTACTTC.

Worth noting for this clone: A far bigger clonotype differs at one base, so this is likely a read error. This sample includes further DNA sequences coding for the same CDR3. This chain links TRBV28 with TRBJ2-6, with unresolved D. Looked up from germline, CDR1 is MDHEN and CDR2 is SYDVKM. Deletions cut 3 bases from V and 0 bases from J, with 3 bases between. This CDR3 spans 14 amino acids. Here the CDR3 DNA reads TGTGCCAGCAGTTTGCGCTCTGGGGCCAACGTCCTGACTTTC. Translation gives CASSLRSGANVLTF.

CDR3 nucleotide sequence: TGTGCCAGCAGCTTAGGTTCCCTCGGACAGCGGGCCAACGTCCTGACTTTC. This sequence encodes CASSLGSLGQRANVLTF. This chain links TRBV11-2 with TRBJ2-6, with a weak D call TRBD1 (6 bases). Trimming left V 1 base short and J 5 bases short, with 15 bases between. Germline CDR1 reads SGHAT; CDR2 reads FQNNGV. The CDR3 has 17 residues.

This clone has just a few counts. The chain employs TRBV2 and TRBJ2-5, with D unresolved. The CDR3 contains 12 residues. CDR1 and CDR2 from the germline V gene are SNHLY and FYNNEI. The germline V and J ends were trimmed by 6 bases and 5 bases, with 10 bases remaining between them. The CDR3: CASSQYEETQYF. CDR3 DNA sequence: TGTGCCAGCAGCCAATATGAGGAGACCCAGTACTTC.

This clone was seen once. This CDR3 reads CAWSSLAWQTQYF. In DNA form, the CDR3 reads TGTGCCTGGAGCAGCCTAGCGTGGCAGACCCAGTACTTC. The chain carries TRBV30 and TRBJ2-5; D might be TRBD2 (6 bases). This CDR3 region has 13 residues. From germline, CDR1 is GTSNPN and CDR2 SVGIG (reference sequence). Trimming removed 3 bases from V and 6 bases from J, with 14 bases in between.

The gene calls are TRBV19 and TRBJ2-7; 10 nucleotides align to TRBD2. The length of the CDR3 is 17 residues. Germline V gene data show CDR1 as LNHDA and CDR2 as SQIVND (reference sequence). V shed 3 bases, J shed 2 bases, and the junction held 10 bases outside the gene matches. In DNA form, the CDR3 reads TGTGCCAGTAGTATGCAAGCGGGAGGGCCTTGGGCCTACGAGCAGTACTTC. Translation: CASSMQAGGPWAYEQYF.

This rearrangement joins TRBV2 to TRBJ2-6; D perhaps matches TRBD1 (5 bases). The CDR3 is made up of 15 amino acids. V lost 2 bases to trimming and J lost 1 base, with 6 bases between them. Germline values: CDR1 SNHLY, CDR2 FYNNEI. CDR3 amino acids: CASSERGSGANVLTF. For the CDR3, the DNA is TGTGCCAGCAGTGAAAGGGGATCTGGGGCCAACGTCCTGACTTTC. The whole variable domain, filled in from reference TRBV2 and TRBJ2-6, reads EPEVTQTPSHQVTQMGQEVILRCVPISNHLYFYWYRQILGQKVEFLVSFYNNEISEKSEIFDDQFSVERPDGSNFTLKIRSTKLEDSAMYFCASSERGSGANVLTFGAGSRLTVL.

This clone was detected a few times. CDR3 sequence (DNA): TGTGCCAGCAGCCCCGAACGGGCCGGGGAGCTGTTTTTT. It yields the protein CASSPERAGELFF. The V gene is TRBV7-3, the J gene TRBJ2-2; D remains ambiguous. Germline V gene lookup returns CDR1 SGHTA and CDR2 FQGTGA. The CDR3 covers 13 residues. The germline V and J ends were trimmed by 5 bases and 6 bases, with 10 bases remaining between them.

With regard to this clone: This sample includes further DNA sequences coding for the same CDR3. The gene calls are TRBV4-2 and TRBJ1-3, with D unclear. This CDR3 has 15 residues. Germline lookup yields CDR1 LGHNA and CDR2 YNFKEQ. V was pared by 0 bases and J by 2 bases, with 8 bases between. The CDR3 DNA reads TGTGCCAGCAGCCAAGATCGGGGTCCTGGAAACACCATATATTTT. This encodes CASSQDRGPGNTIYF.

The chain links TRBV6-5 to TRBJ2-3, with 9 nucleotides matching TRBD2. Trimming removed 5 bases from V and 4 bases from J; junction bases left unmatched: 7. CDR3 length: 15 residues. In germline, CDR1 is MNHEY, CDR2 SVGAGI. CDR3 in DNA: TGTGCCAGCAGTCGCCGCGGGGGGGCCCCAGATACGCAGTATTTT. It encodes CASSRRGGAPDTQYF.

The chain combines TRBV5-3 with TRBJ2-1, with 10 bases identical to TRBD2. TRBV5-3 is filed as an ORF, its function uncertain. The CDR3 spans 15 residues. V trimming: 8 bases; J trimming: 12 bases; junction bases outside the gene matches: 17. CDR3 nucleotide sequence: TGTGCCAGCAGCCCTCGACTAGCGGGCGACCTTGCGCAGTTCTTC. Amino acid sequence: CASSPRLAGDLAQFF.

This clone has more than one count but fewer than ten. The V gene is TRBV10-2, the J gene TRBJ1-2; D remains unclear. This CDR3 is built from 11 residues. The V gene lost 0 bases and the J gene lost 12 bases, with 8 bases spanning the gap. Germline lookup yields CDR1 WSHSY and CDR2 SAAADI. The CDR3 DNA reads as TGCGCCAGCAGTGAGTCAGGCCAGAACACCTTC. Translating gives CASSESGQNTF.

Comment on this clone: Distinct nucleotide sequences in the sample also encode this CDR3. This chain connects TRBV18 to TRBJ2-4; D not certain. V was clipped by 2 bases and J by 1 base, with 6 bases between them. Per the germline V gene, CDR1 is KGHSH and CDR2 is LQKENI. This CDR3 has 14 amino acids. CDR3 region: CASSPGVAKNIQYF. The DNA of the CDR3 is TGTGCCAGCTCACCAGGGGTTGCCAAAAACATTCAGTACTTC. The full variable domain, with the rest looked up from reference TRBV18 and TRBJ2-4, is NAGVMQNPRHLVRRRGQEARLRCSPMKGHSHVYWYRQLPEEGLKFMVYLQKENIIDESGMPKERFSAEFPKEGPSILRIQQVVRGDSAAYFCASSPGVAKNIQYFGAGTRLSVL.

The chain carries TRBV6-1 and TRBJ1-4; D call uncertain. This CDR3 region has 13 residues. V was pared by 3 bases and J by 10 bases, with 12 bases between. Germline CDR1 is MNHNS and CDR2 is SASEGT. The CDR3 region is CASSDITTGKLFF. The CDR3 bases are TGTGCCAGCAGTGATATCACGACGGGAAAACTGTTTTTT.

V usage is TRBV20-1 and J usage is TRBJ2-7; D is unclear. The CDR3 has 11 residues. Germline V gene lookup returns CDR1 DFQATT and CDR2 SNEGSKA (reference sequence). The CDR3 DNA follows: TGCAGGGGTGACAAGAACTACGAGCAGTACTTC. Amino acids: CRGDKNYEQYF.

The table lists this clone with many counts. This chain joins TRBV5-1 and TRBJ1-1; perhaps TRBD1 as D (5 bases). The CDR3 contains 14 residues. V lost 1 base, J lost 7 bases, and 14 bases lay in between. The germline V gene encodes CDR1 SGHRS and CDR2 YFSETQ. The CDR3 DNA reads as TGCGCCAGCAGCTTGTCCGGGGCCCAAAATGAAGCTTTCTTT. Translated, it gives CASSLSGAQNEAFF.

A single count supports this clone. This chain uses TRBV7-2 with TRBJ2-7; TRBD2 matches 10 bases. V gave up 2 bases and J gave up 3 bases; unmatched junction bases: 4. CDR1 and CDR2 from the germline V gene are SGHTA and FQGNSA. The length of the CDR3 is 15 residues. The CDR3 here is CASSLFRTSGYEQYF. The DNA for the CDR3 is TGTGCCAGCAGCTTATTCCGGACTAGCGGCTACGAGCAGTACTTC.

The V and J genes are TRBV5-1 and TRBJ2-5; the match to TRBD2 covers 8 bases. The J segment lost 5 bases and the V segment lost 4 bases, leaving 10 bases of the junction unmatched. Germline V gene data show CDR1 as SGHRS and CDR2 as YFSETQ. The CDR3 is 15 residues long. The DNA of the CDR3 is TGCGCCAGCAGCCCTCGGACTAGCCCGGAGGAGACCCAGTACTTC. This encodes CASSPRTSPEETQYF.

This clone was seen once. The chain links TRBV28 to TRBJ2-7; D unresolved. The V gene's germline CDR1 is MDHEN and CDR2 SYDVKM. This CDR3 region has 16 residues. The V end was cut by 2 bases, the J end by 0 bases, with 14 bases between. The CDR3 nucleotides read TGTGCCAGCAGTTTACCCCCCAAAACGAGCTCCTACGAGCAGTACTTC. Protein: CASSLPPKTSSYEQYF.

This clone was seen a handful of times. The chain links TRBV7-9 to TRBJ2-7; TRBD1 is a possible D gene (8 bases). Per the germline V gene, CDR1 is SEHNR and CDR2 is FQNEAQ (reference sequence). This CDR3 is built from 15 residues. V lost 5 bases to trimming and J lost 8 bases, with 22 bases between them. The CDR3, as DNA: TGTGCCAGCAGCCGCGGGGGCCAGGGGGCGCCCCAGCAGTACTTC. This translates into CASSRGGQGAPQQYF.

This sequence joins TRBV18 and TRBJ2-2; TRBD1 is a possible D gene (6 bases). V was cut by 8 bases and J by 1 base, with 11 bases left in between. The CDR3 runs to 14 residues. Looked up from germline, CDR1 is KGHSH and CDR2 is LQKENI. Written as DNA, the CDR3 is TGTGCCAGCGCAGCGGACAGGAACACCGGGGAGCTGTTTTTT. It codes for CASAADRNTGELFF.

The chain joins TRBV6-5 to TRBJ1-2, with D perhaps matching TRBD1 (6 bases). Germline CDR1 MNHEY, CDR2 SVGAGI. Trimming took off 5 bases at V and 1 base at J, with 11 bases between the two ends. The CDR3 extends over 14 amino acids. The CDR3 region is CASSLGGVNYGYTF. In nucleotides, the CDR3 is TGTGCCAGCAGTCTAGGGGGGGTTAACTATGGCTACACCTTC.

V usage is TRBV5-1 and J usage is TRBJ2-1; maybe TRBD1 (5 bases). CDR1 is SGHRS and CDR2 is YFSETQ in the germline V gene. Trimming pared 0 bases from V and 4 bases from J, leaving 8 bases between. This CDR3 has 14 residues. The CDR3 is CASSLVGAYNEQFF. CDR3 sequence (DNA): TGCGCCAGCAGCTTGGTTGGGGCTTACAATGAGCAGTTCTTC.

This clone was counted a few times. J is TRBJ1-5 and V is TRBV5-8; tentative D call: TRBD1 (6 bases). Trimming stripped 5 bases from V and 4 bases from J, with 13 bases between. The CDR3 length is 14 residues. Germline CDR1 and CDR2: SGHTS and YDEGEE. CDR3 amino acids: CASSWGHLNQPQHF. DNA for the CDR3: TGTGCCAGCAGTTGGGGACACCTAAATCAGCCCCAGCATTTT. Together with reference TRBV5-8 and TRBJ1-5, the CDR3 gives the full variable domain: EAGVTQSPTHLIKTRGQQATLRCSPISGHTSVYWYQQALGLGLQFLLWYDEGEERNRGNFPPRFSGRQFPNYSSELNVNALELEDSALYLCASSWGHLNQPQHFGDGTRLSIL.